The 30 T cell receptor beta chains presented below share a single source sample, sequenced in a study of blood T cells in healthy people across ages. Sample-barcoded 5' priming and a J-beta primer mix drove a second PCR of roughly 6 to 12 cycles. TCRdb re-analysed the 5' RACE reads in MiXCR, keeping a single row per CDR3 protein. Here the sample spans over 1,500,000 distinct CDR3 sequences, 39% being singletons. Source material: blood. All receptors come from a human donor in good health.

The J gene is TRBJ1-2, the V gene TRBV6-6; 7 positions agree with TRBD1. The germline V gene has CDR1 MNHNY and CDR2 SVGAGI (reference sequence). The CDR3 totals 15 residues. V dropped 6 bases and J dropped 2; count of bases not matched to a gene: 9. The CDR3 loop is CASSLTSQGNYGYTF. The CDR3 region has the DNA TGTGCCAGCAGCCTCACTTCACAGGGGAACTATGGCTACACCTTC.

This clonotype was seen more than once but under ten times. The chain uses TRBV6-2 or TRBV6-3 and TRBJ2-3, with 7 bases aligning to TRBD2. CDR1 is MNHEY, CDR2 SVGEGT, per germline. The J segment lost 2 bases and the V segment lost 5 bases, leaving 7 bases of the junction unmatched. This CDR3 region has 15 residues. CDR3 bases: TGTGCCAGCAGTACGGCGGGGGATTCCACAGATACGCAGTATTTT. Protein: CASSTAGDSTDTQYF.

This clonotype was seen ten or more times. The chain combines TRBV29-1 with TRBJ1-2; D possibly corresponds to TRBD1 (6 bases). Germline loops: CDR1 SQVTM, CDR2 ANQGSEA. The CDR3 runs to 11 residues. The V end lost 7 bases, the J end lost 0 bases, and 6 bases lay between the germline ends. CDR3 sequence reads: CSGTANYGYTF. The DNA of the CDR3 is TGCAGCGGGACAGCTAACTATGGCTACACCTTC. The full variable domain, rest sourced from reference TRBV29-1 and TRBJ1-2, is SAVISQKPSRDICQRGTSLTIQCQVDSQVTMMFWYRQQPGQSLTLIATANQGSEATYESGFVIDKFPISRPNLTFSTLTVSNMSPEDSSIYLCSGTANYGYTFGSGTRLTVV.

The sample holds a few counts of this clonotype. The rearrangement uses TRBV4-1 and TRBJ1-1; D is ambiguous. V lost 0 bases and J lost 7, with 12 bases in between. The CDR3 has 14 amino acids. Per the germline V gene, CDR1 is MGHRA and CDR2 is YSYEKL. As DNA, the CDR3 is TGCGCCAGCAGCCAAGACCGGGAGTGGGATGAAGCTTTCTTT. The encoded protein is CASSQDREWDEAFF.

The chain is built from TRBV10-3 and TRBJ2-7; 8 bases fit TRBD2. The assigned J gene may be wrong: the sequence end matches TRBJ2-5 better. The germline gives CDR1 ENHRY, CDR2 SYGVKD. The CDR3 contains 13 residues. CDR3 coding DNA: TGTGCCATCAGTCCGGGGGGGGAAGGGACCCAGTACTTC. Translation: CAISPGGEGTQYF.

This chain connects TRBV2 to TRBJ2-7; possibly TRBD2 for D (6 bases). Deletions cut 2 bases from V and 1 base from J, with 15 bases between. Germline CDR1 reads SNHLY; CDR2 reads FYNNEI. This CDR3 has 16 amino acids. CDR3 bases: TGTGCCAGCAGTGAAAGTGTGGGGACTCTTTCCTACGAGCAGTACTTC. Translation: CASSESVGTLSYEQYF. Using reference TRBV2 and TRBJ2-7 for the parts outside the CDR3, the full variable domain is EPEVTQTPSHQVTQMGQEVILRCVPISNHLYFYWYRQILGQKVEFLVSFYNNEISEKSEIFDDQFSVERPDGSNFTLKIRSTKLEDSAMYFCASSESVGTLSYEQYFGPGTRLTVT.

This clonotype was seen only a few times. The chain employs TRBV20-1 and TRBJ2-3; no clear D gene. Trimming shortened V by 2 bases and J by 1 base, and 10 bases separated the two germline ends. The CDR3 loop spans 14 amino acids. Germline V lookup: CDR1 DFQATT, CDR2 SNEGSKA (reference sequence). CDR3 coding DNA: TGCAGTGCTAGAAGGTCCGAGGGCACAGATACGCAGTATTTT. It is translated as CSARRSEGTDTQYF.

This clonotype has just a few counts. The chain joins TRBV7-2 to TRBJ2-7, with 11 bases lining up with TRBD2. In germline, CDR1 is SGHTA, CDR2 FQGNSA. CDR3 length: 16 amino acids. The V gene end was trimmed by 2 bases and the J gene end by 2 bases; junction bases not matched to a gene: 5. The CDR3 spells CASSLTSGGLPYEQYF. In nucleotides, the CDR3 is TGTGCCAGCAGCTTAACTAGCGGGGGCCTTCCCTACGAGCAGTACTTC.

This chain joins TRBV4-2 and TRBJ1-2; 7 bases map to TRBD1. Germline lookup yields CDR1 LGHNA and CDR2 YNFKEQ. The V segment lost 3 bases and the J segment 8 bases; nucleotides outside the gene matches: 12. The CDR3 spans 15 residues. The CDR3 bases are TGTGCCAGCAGCCAGGGAGAGGGGGCGATAGACGGCTACACCTTC. Residues: CASSQGEGAIDGYTF.

In DNA form, the CDR3 reads TGTGCCAGCAGTTTAAGTGGGGCTCTGAACACTGAAGCTTTCTTT. Amino acid sequence: CASSLSGALNTEAFF. The chain combines TRBV27 with TRBJ1-1; perhaps TRBD1 as D (5 bases). CDR1 and CDR2 from the germline V gene are MNHEY and SMNVEV (reference sequence). The CDR3 covers 15 residues. V lost 2 bases and J lost 0, with 10 bases in between.

This clonotype has only a few counts. This sequence joins TRBV6-2 or TRBV6-3 and TRBJ2-1; the D is unclear. The CDR3 is 19 amino acids. The germline gives CDR1 MNHEY, CDR2 SVGEGT. The V end lost 6 bases, the J end lost 5 bases, and 29 bases lay between the germline ends. The CDR3 DNA follows: TGTGCCAGCAGCACAGAGTCGGGCAGCTTCTCCTCTTTGGACAATGAGCAGTTCTTC. This gives the protein CASSTESGSFSSLDNEQFF.

Comments on this clonotype: Relative to the germline gene, one junction end is altered; a read error may explain this. This chain uses TRBV29-1 with TRBJ2-3; a weak D match, TRBD1 (5 bases). This CDR3 is built from 14 residues. CDR1 is SQVTM, CDR2 ANQGSEA, per germline. CDR3 sequence: CSVDYGASTDTRYF. CDR3 DNA sequence: TGCAGCGTTGATTATGGGGCGAGCACAGATACGCGGTATTTT.

This chain joins TRBV28 and TRBJ1-2; D gene ambiguous. CDR1 is MDHEN and CDR2 is SYDVKM in the germline V gene. This CDR3 has 13 amino acids. V gave up 6 bases and J gave up 10 bases, with 18 bases separating them. For the CDR3, the DNA is TGTGCCAGCAGACCAATGCCCGGGAACGCCTACACCTTC. It encodes CASRPMPGNAYTF.

This clonotype came up a few times. This chain uses TRBV2 with TRBJ2-4, with D perhaps matching TRBD2 (6 bases). Trimming removed 2 bases from V and 2 bases from J, with 19 bases in between. This CDR3 spans 18 amino acids. From germline, CDR1 is SNHLY and CDR2 FYNNEI. CDR3 in amino acids: CASSETRGLASSKNIQYF. The CDR3 DNA sequence: TGTGCCAGCAGTGAAACGCGGGGTCTAGCCTCCTCCAAAAACATTCAGTACTTC.

This clonotype was counted between two and nine times. J is TRBJ2-1 and V is TRBV29-1; 9 bases align to TRBD1. The CDR3 spans 12 residues. The V and J ends lost 7 bases and 7 bases, in that order; junction bases with no gene match: 5. Looked up from germline, CDR1 is SQVTM and CDR2 is ANQGSEA. CDR3 residues: CSARDRANEQFF. The CDR3 DNA reads as TGCAGCGCACGGGACAGGGCTAATGAGCAGTTCTTC.

The chain has TRBV11-2 and TRBJ2-7; D uncertain. The CDR3 is made up of 15 amino acids. The germline CDR1 and CDR2 sequences are SGHAT and FQNNGV. V lost 7 bases to trimming and J lost 2 bases, with 18 bases between them. The CDR3 DNA sequence: TGTGCCAGCAACTATATATCGGCTCTCCCCTACGAGCAGTACTTC. Amino acid sequence: CASNYISALPYEQYF.

This clonotype was detected a few times. CDR3 sequence reads: CASSLFRRGENIQYF. The CDR3 DNA follows: TGTGCCAGCAGCTTGTTTCGGCGGGGGGAAAACATTCAGTACTTC. V is TRBV7-2 and J is TRBJ2-4, with TRBD2 matching 8 bases. The CDR3 contains 15 residues. CDR1 SGHTA and CDR2 FQGNSA come from the germline V gene. With 3 bases clipped from V and 5 bases from J, the junction kept 6 bases outside the gene matches.

This clonotype was picked up a small number of times. V usage is TRBV13 and J usage is TRBJ2-4; unclear D gene. Trimming stripped 5 bases from V and 0 bases from J, with 11 bases between. Per germline, CDR1 PRHDT and CDR2 FYEKMQ (reference sequence). This CDR3 is 15 amino acids long. CDR3 region: CASSRQVLAKNIQYF. Here the CDR3 DNA reads TGTGCCAGCAGCCGTCAGGTCTTAGCCAAAAACATTCAGTACTTC.

As regards this clonotype: One junction end disagrees with the germline gene, perhaps due to a read error. This chain uses TRBV4-1 with TRBJ1-4; no definite D call. From germline, CDR1 is MGHRA and CDR2 YSYEKL. The CDR3 runs 16 residues. The CDR3 protein is CASWPYFAVVNEILFF. CDR3 bases: TGCGCCAGCTGGCCATACTTCGCGGTAGTGAATGAAATACTGTTTTTT.

This sequence joins TRBV27 and TRBJ1-5; TRBD1 aligns across 7 bases. J was trimmed by 5 bases and V by 5 bases; bases with no gene match: 9. The CDR3 is made up of 15 amino acids. CDR1 and CDR2 (germline): MNHEY, SMNVEV (reference sequence). The CDR3 is CASSLRQGGDQPQHF. The DNA of the CDR3 is TGTGCCAGCAGTCTCCGACAGGGAGGGGATCAGCCCCAGCATTTT.

The genes are TRBV20-1 and TRBJ2-3; possibly TRBD2 for D (5 bases). This CDR3 spans 16 amino acids. In germline, CDR1 is DFQATT, CDR2 SNEGSKA (reference sequence). V was trimmed by 0 bases and J by 3 bases, leaving 16 bases between them. For the CDR3, the DNA is TGCAGTGCTAGAGATCGGGCCGGACTTTGGACAGATACGCAGTATTTT. It codes for CSARDRAGLWTDTQYF.

The chain recombines TRBV5-6 with TRBJ2-3; tentative D call: TRBD1 (6 bases). Deletions cut 1 base from V and 2 bases from J, with 14 bases between. Germline-derived CDR1 and CDR2 are SGHDT and YYEEEE. The CDR3 spans 16 residues. CDR3 in amino acids: CASSLIGGSTTDTQYF. The CDR3, as DNA: TGTGCCAGCAGCTTGATTGGGGGCAGTACCACAGATACGCAGTATTTT. Based on the CDR3 plus reference TRBV5-6 and TRBJ2-3, the full variable domain is DAGVTQSPTHLIKTRGQQVTLRCSPKSGHDTVSWYQQALGQGPQFIFQYYEEEERQRGNFPDRFSGHQFPNYSSELNVNALLLGDSALYLCASSLIGGSTTDTQYFGPGTRLTVL.

The rearrangement joins TRBV3-1 to TRBJ1-2; TRBD1 matches at 7 bases. V shed 3 bases and J 4 bases; nucleotides not matched to a gene: 8. The CDR3 is made up of 15 amino acids. CDR1 is LGHDT, CDR2 YNNKEL, per germline (reference sequence). CDR3 sequence reads: CASSQGRGGGYGYTF. The DNA for the CDR3 is TGTGCCAGCAGCCAGGGACGAGGGGGCGGCTATGGCTACACCTTC.

There are many counts of this clonotype. Compared with germline, one end of the junction differs, possibly owing to a read error. The chain recombines TRBV7-9 with TRBJ2-7; D gene uncertain. Germline V CDR1 and CDR2: SEHNR, FQNEAQ (reference sequence). The CDR3 contains 12 residues. Here the CDR3 DNA reads TGCGCCAGCAGCCCATCCGGATATGAGCAGTACTTC. Translated, it gives CASSPSGYEQYF. Complete variable domain (other parts from reference TRBV7-9 and TRBJ2-7): DTGVSQNPRHKITKRGQNVTFRCDPISEHNRLYWYRQTLGQGPEFLTYFQNEAQLEKSRLLSDRFSAERPKGSFSTLEIQRTEQGDSAMYLCASSPSGYEQYFGPGTRLTVT.

The genes are TRBV6-1 and TRBJ2-7, with D hard to call. V was cut by 5 bases and J by 4 bases, with 18 bases left in between. This CDR3 is 15 amino acids long. Germline V gene sequence: CDR1 MNHNS, CDR2 SASEGT. The CDR3 region has the DNA TGTGCCAGCAGTTCCACAACCTCATCTCTTTACGAGCAGTACTTC. Translating gives CASSSTTSSLYEQYF.

The chain couples TRBV5-6 to TRBJ2-7, with D possibly TRBD1 on 5 matching bases. V dropped 4 bases and J dropped 1 base, with 12 bases sitting between them. The length of the CDR3 is 14 residues. From germline, CDR1 is SGHDT and CDR2 YYEEEE. CDR3 residues: CASSLPTDSYEQYF. The CDR3 DNA sequence: TGTGCCAGCAGCCTTCCGACAGATTCCTACGAGCAGTACTTC.

The J gene is TRBJ1-2, the V gene TRBV29-1, with 10 bases matching TRBD1. Germline V gene data show CDR1 as SQVTM and CDR2 as ANQGSEA. V lost 0 bases and J lost 4; bases outside the gene matches: 8. There are 16 residues in the CDR3. In DNA, the CDR3 is TGCAGCGTTGAAGATCCTCGGACAGGGGGAGGCTATGGCTACACCTTC. Translation: CSVEDPRTGGGYGYTF.

Of note for this clonotype: One base away lies a much larger clone, so this may be a sequencing read error. The chain carries TRBV12-3 or TRBV12-4 and TRBJ2-3, with D possibly TRBD1 on 6 matching bases. This CDR3 contains 15 residues. The CDR3 spells CASSPGTSSTDAQYF. CDR3 DNA: TGTGCCAGCAGCCCCGGGACATCGAGCACAGATGCGCAGTATTTT.

The rearrangement links TRBV7-2 to TRBJ2-3, with a tentative D call TRBD1 (7 bases). The CDR3 totals 17 residues. Germline CDR1 and CDR2: SGHTA and FQGNSA. V shed 5 bases and J shed 6 bases, with 24 bases lying between them. The CDR3 loop is CASSLSTGRGRLDTQYF. In DNA, the CDR3 is TGTGCCAGCAGCCTCTCGACAGGGAGAGGGAGGTTGGATACGCAGTATTTT.

This clonotype was picked up a small number of times. Relative to the germline gene, one junction end is altered; a read error may explain this. The chain employs TRBV4-3 and TRBJ1-6; the D is unclear. Per the germline V gene, CDR1 is LGHNA and CDR2 is YSLEER. This CDR3 is 14 amino acids long. The CDR3 sequence is CASSQAYLIPPLHF. The CDR3 DNA reads as TGCGCCAGTAGCCAAGCCTATCTTATTCCACCCCTCCACTTT.